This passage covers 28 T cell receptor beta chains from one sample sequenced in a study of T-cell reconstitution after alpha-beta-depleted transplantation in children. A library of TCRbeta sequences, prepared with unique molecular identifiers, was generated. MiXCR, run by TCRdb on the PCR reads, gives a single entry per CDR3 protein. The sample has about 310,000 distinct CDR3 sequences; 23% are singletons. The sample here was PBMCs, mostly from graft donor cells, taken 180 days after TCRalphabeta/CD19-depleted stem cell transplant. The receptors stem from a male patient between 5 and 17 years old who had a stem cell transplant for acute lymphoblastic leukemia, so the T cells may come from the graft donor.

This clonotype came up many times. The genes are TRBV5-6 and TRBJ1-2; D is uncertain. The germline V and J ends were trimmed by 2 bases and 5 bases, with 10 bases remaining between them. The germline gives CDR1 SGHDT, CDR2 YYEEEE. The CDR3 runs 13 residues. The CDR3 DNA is TGTGCCAGCAGCTTCGGTTCGAATTATGGCTACACCTTC. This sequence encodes CASSFGSNYGYTF.

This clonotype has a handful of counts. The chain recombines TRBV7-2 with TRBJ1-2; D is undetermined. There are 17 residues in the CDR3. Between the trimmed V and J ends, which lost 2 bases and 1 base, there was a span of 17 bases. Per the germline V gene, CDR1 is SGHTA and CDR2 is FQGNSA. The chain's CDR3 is CASSLYGSSIFNYGYTF. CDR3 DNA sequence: TGTGCCAGCAGCTTATACGGCAGCTCTATATTTAACTATGGCTACACCTTC.

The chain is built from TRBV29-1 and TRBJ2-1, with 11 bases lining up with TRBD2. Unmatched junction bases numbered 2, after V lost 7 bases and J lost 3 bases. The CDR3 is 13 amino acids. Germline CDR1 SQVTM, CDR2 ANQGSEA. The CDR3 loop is CSAGTSGYNEQFF. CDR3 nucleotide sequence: TGCAGCGCTGGGACTAGCGGCTACAATGAGCAGTTCTTC.

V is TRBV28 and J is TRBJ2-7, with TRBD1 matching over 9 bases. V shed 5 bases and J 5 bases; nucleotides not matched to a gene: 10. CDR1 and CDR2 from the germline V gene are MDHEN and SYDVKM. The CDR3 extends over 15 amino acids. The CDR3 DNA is TGTGCCAGCAGTGTCCACCCGGGACAGGGAAACGAGCAGTACTTC. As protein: CASSVHPGQGNEQYF. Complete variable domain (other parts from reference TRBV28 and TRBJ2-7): DVKVTQSSRYLVKRTGEKVFLECVQDMDHENMFWYRQDPGLGLRLIYFSYDVKMKEKGDIPEGYSVSREKKERFSLILESASTNQTSMYLCASSVHPGQGNEQYFGPGTRLTVT.

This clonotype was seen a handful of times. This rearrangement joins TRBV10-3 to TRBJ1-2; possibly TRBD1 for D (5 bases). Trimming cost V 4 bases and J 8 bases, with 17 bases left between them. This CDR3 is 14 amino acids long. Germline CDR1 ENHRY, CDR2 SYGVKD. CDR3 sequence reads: CAISVTPGPDGYTF. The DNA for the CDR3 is TGTGCCATCAGTGTCACGCCGGGGCCCGACGGCTACACCTTC.

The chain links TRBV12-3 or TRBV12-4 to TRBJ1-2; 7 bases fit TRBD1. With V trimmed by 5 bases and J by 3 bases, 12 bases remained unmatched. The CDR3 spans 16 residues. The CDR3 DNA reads TGTGCCAGCAGTGTCAGGGGGTCTCCCGATCACTATGGCTACACCTTC. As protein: CASSVRGSPDHYGYTF.

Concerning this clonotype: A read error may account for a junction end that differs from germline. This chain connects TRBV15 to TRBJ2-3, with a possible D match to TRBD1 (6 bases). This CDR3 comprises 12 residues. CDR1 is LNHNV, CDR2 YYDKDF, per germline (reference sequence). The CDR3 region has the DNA TGTGCCACCAGGAGAGTAGGGGGTACGCAGTATTTT. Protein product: CATRRVGGTQYF. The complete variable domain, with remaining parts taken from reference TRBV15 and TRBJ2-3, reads DAMVIQNPRYQVTQFGKPVTLSCSQTLNHNVMYWYQQKSSQAPKLLFHYYDKDFNNEADTPDNFQSRRPNTSFCFLDIRSPGLGDTAMYLCATRRVGGTQYFGPGTRLTVL.

In nucleotides, the CDR3 is TGTGCCAGCAGCAACCGGGACAGGGCCTACGAGCAGTACTTC. Encoded protein: CASSNRDRAYEQYF. The V call is TRBV5-5, the J call TRBJ2-7; TRBD1 agrees at 9 bases. The CDR3 runs 14 residues. Germline-derived CDR1 and CDR2 are SGHKS and YYEKEE (reference sequence). V shed 4 bases, J shed 2 bases, and the junction held 4 bases outside the gene matches. Full variable domain (missing parts from reference TRBV5-5 and TRBJ2-7): DAGVTQSPTHLIKTRGQQVTLRCSPISGHKSVSWYQQVLGQGPQFIFQYYEKEERGRGNFPDRFSARQFPNYSSELNVNALLLGDSALYLCASSNRDRAYEQYFGPGTRLTVT.

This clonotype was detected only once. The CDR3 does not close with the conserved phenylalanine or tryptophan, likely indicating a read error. The CDR3 protein is CASSLTIIREQYL. The CDR3 DNA follows: TGTGCCAGCAGCTTAACCATTATCCGTGAGCAGTACTTG. The chain couples TRBV7-6 to TRBJ2-7; D gene unclear. Trimming stripped 2 bases from V and 7 bases from J, with 12 bases between. The CDR3 spans 13 residues. Germline-derived CDR1 and CDR2 are SGHVS and FNYEAQ.

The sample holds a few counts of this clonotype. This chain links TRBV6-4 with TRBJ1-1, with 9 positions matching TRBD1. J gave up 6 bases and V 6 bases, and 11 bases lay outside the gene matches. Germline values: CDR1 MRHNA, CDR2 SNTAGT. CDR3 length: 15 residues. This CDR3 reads CASRVTGTGQAEAFF. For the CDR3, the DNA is TGTGCCAGCAGAGTGACAGGGACAGGGCAGGCTGAAGCTTTCTTT.

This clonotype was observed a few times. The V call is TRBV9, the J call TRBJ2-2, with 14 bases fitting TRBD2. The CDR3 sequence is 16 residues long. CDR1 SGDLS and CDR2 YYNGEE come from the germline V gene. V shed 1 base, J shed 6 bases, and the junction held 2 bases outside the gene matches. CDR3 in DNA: TGTGCCAGCAGCGTACCGGGACTAGCGGGGGCCGGGGAGCTGTTTTTT. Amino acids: CASSVPGLAGAGELFF.

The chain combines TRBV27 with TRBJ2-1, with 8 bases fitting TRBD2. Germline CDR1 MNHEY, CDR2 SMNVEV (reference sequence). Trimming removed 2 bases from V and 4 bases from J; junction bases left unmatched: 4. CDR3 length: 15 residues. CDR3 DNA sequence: TGTGCCAGCAGTTTAGGGACTAGGGTTTACAATGAGCAGTTCTTC. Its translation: CASSLGTRVYNEQFF.

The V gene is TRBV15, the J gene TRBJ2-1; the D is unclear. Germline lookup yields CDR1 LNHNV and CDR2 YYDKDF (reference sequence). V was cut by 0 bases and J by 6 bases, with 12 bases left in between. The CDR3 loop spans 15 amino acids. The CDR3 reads CATSRDAVAGNEQFF. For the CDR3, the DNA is TGTGCCACCAGCAGAGATGCGGTCGCTGGCAATGAGCAGTTCTTC.

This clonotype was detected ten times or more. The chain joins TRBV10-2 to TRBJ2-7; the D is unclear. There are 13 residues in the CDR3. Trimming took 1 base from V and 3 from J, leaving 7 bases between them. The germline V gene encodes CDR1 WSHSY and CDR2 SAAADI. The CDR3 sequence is CASSEWPDYEQYF. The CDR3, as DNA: TGCGCCAGCAGTGAGTGGCCAGACTACGAGCAGTACTTC.

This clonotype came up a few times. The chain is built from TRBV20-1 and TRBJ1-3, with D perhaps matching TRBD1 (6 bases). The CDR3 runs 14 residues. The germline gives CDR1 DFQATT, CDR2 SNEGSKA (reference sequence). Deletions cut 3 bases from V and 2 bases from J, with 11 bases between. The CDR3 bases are TGCAGTGCTAGGATGTGGGACACTGGAAACACCATATATTTT. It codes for CSARMWDTGNTIYF.

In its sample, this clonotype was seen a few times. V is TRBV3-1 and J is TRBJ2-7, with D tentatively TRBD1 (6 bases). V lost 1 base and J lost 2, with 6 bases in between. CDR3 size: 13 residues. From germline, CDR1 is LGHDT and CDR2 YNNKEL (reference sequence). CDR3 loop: CASSQGTAYEQYF. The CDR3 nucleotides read TGTGCCAGCAGCCAAGGGACAGCCTACGAGCAGTACTTC.

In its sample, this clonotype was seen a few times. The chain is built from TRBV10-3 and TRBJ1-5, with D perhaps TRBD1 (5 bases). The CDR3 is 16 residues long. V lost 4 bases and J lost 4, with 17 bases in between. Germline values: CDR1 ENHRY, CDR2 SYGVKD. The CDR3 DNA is TGTGCCATCAGTGGGTCGGTCACAGGTTGGAATCAGCCCCAGCATTTT. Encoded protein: CAISGSVTGWNQPQHF.

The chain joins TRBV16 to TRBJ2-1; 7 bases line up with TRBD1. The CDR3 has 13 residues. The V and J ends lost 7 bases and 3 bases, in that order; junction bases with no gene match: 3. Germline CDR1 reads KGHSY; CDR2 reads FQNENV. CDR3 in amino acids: CASTWDSYNEQFF. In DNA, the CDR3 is TGTGCCAGCACGTGGGACAGCTACAATGAGCAGTTCTTC.

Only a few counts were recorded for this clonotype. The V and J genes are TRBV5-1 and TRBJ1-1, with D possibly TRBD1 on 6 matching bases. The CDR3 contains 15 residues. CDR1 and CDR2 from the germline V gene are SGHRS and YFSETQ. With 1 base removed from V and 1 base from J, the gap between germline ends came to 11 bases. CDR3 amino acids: CASSLRGAPNTEAFF. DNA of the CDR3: TGCGCCAGCAGCTTGAGGGGGGCTCCGAACACTGAAGCTTTCTTT.

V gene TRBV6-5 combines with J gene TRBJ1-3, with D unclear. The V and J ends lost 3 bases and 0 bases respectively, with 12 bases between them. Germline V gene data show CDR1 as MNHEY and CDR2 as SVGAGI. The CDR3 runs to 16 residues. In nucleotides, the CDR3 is TGTGCCAGCAGTTATGATGGCGGGAGCTCTGGAAACACCATATATTTT. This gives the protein CASSYDGGSSGNTIYF.

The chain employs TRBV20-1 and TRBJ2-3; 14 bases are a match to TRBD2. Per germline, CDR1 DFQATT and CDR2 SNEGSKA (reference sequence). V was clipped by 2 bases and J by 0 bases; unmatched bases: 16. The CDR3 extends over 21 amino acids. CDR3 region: CSARKVKTSGRAGLSTDTQYF. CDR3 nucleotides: TGCAGTGCTAGAAAAGTTAAGACTAGCGGGAGGGCCGGGTTGAGCACAGATACGCAGTATTTT.

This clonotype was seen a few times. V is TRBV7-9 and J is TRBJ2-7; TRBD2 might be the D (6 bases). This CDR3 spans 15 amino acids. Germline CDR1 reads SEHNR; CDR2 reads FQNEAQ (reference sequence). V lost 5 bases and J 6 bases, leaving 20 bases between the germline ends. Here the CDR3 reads CASSPTVGGWGEQYF. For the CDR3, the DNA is TGTGCCAGCAGCCCAACGGTCGGAGGGTGGGGCGAGCAGTACTTC.

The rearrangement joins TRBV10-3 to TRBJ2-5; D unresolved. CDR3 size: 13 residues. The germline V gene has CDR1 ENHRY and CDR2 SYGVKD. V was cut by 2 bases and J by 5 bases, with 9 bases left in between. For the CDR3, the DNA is TGTGCCATCAGTGAGCCCTTGGTGGAGACCCAGTACTTC. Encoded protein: CAISEPLVETQYF.

This CDR3 is CASSPGPGTGETQYF. CDR3 DNA: TGTGCCAGCAGTCCCGGGCCGGGGACAGGAGAGACCCAGTACTTC. The chain couples TRBV12-3 or TRBV12-4 to TRBJ2-5; 8 bases align to TRBD1. The CDR3 spans 15 residues. With V trimmed by 5 bases and J by 4 bases, 9 bases remained unmatched.

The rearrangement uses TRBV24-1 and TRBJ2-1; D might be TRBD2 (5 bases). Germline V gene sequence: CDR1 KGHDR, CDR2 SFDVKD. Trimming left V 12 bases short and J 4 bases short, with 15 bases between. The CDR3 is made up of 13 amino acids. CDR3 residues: CASGEPFYNEQFF. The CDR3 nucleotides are TGTGCCTCTGGGGAGCCATTTTACAATGAGCAGTTCTTC.

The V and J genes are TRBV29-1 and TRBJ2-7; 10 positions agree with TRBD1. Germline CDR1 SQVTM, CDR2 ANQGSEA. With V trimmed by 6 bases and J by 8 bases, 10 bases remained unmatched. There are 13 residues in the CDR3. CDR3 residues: CSVPGQGPAQQYF. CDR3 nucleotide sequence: TGCAGCGTCCCGGGACAGGGGCCCGCCCAGCAGTACTTC.

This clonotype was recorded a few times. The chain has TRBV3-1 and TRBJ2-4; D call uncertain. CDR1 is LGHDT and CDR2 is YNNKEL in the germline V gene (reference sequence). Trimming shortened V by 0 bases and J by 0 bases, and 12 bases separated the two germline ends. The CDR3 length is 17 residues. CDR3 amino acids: CASSQEGWSAAKNIQYF. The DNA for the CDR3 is TGTGCCAGCAGCCAAGAGGGTTGGTCGGCAGCCAAAAACATTCAGTACTTC.

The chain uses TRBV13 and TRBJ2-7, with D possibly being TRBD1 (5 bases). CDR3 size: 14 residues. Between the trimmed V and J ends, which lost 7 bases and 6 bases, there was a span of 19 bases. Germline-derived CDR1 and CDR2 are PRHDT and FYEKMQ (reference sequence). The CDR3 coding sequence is TGTGCCAGCACTGGGGCACACACGACCTTCGAGCAGTACTTC. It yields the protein CASTGAHTTFEQYF.